This T cell receptor beta chain was sequenced in a study of T cell repertoires in aging, cancer and after chemotherapy. Study-wide background: Six age groups, ranging from 30 or younger to 70 or older, included the donors.

Points from the study as a whole: Untreated cancer patients had significantly lower blood TCR diversity than age-matched healthy donors. Loss of evenness, beyond lost richness, contributed to age-related TCR diversity decline in cancer patients.

CDR3 length: 14 residues. Trimming stripped 3 bases from V and 9 bases from J, with 12 bases between. The germline CDR1 and CDR2 sequences are SGHTA and FQGTGA. A word on this clonotype: The antigen remains unidentified.

Peripheral blood genomic DNA, not sorted cells or RNA, was the template. Rearranged V-D-J TRB sequences were amplified with a mixed TRB-A/B primer pool. TCRdb re-derived calls from the multiplex PCR reads in MiXCR, one entry per CDR3 protein. The data contain approximately 2,000 distinct CDR3 sequences, approximately 15% of them singletons. Sequencing input: blood. This sequence joins TRBV7-3 and TRBJ1-6, with D maybe TRBD1 (6 bases). The receptor's source is a human donor with a solid tumor. This CDR3 reads CASSLLGGGSPLHF. Written as DNA, the CDR3 is TGTGCCAGCAGCTTGTTAGGGGGAGGTTCACCCCTCCACTTT.